This is a list of T cell receptor beta chains from one sample in a study of shared clonotypes between healthy human individuals. Data came from immunoSEQ multiplex PCR; TCRdb stores just in-frame clones and leaves some out. Among some 1,400,000 clones listed, 96% were seen once. The sequenced material came from naive CD4+ T cells sorted from blood. The receptors come from a man aged 25-40 years in good health. Both conserved end residues are part of each CDR3. A D gene is named only where the DNA matches it firmly. The size field is filled for only some rows; it gives once, few, many or a size class.

TRBJ1-1 | TRBV6-4 | . | once | CASSAQQNTEAFF | TGTGCCAGCAGTGCACAGCAGAACACTGAAGCTTTCTTT
TRBJ2-5 | TRBV4-1 | . | . | CASSQVTGQETQYF | TGCGCCAGCAGCCAAGTTACAGGCCAAGAGACCCAGTACTTC
TRBJ2-3 | TRBV5-1 | . | . | CASSFTTSTDTQYF | TGCGCCAGCAGCTTTACTACTAGCACAGATACGCAGTATTTT
TRBJ1-1 | TRBV7-6 | . | . | CASSTLEGTEAFF | TGTGCCAGCAGCACCCTCGAGGGGACTGAAGCTTTCTTT
TRBJ2-7 | TRBV27 | TRBD2 | . | CASRNLLAGGTYEQYF | TGTGCCAGCAGAAACCTTCTAGCGGGAGGAACCTACGAGCAGTACTTC
TRBJ2-3 | TRBV2 | . | many | CASSLGGPQYF | TGTGCCAGCAGTCTCGGGGGGCCGCAGTATTTT
TRBJ2-1 | TRBV5-4 | TRBD1 | . | CASSLRTGAYNEQFF | TGTGCCAGCAGCTTGAGGACAGGGGCGTACAATGAGCAGTTCTTC
TRBJ2-5 | TRBV28 | . | . | CASSLGRRGAEKTQYF | TGTGCCAGCAGTTTAGGCCGCCGGGGGGCTGAAAAGACCCAGTACTTC
TRBJ2-2 | TRBV6-1 | . | once | CASRVPGELFF | TGTGCCAGCAGAGTCCCCGGGGAGCTGTTTTTT
TRBJ2-5 | TRBV2 | TRBD1 | . | CASSDPTGGETQYF | TGTGCCAGCAGTGACCCCACAGGGGGTGAGACCCAGTACTTC
TRBJ2-4 | TRBV7-9 | TRBD2 | . | CASSTSGMMGNIQYF | TGTGCCAGCAGCACAAGCGGGATGATGGGAAACATTCAGTACTTC
TRBJ2-2 | TRBV6-5 | TRBD1 | once | CASREQGASFGELFF | TGTGCCAGCAGAGAACAGGGGGCAAGTTTCGGGGAGCTGTTTTTT
TRBJ1-2 | TRBV5-6 | . | . | CASSLAGRRHYGYTF | TGTGCCAGCAGCTTGGCAGGCAGGCGACACTATGGCTACACCTTC
TRBJ1-2 | TRBV7-9 | TRBD1 | . | CASSPGGAGGYGYTF | TGTGCCAGCAGCCCCGGGGGGGCAGGGGGCTATGGCTACACCTTC
TRBJ2-7 | TRBV27 | . | . | CASSSTGTPTYEQYF | TGTGCCAGCAGTTCGACGGGGACACCGACCTACGAGCAGTACTTC
TRBJ1-5 | TRBV18 | TRBD1 | . | CASSVVDNRGPSNQPQHF | TGTGCCAGCTCAGTTGTGGACAACAGGGGACCCAGCAATCAGCCCCAGCATTTT
TRBJ2-5 | TRBV5-5 | . | . | CASSRGIGTGLETQYF | TGTGCCAGCAGCAGGGGCATAGGAACAGGGTTAGAGACCCAGTACTTC
TRBJ2-7 | TRBV2 | . | . | CASAPRGNEQYF | TGTGCCAGCGCCCCTCGGGGTAACGAGCAGTACTTC
TRBJ2-1 | TRBV19 | TRBD1 | . | CASTRTGATYNEQFF | TGTGCCAGTACCAGGACAGGTGCCACCTACAATGAGCAGTTCTTC
TRBJ1-5 | TRBV5-6 | TRBD1 | . | CASSLGLQGDQPQHF | TGTGCCAGCAGCCTAGGTTTGCAGGGGGATCAGCCCCAGCATTTT
TRBJ2-1 | TRBV4-1 | TRBD2 | . | CASSQDTGTRNYNEQFF | TGCGCCAGCAGCCAAGATACCGGGACTAGAAATTACAATGAGCAGTTCTTC
TRBJ2-1 | TRBV28 | . | . | CASSPTQTYNEQFF | TGTGCCAGCAGTCCAACCCAAACCTACAATGAGCAGTTCTTC
TRBJ2-1 | TRBV15 | TRBD2 | . | CATSRDLAAGYNEQFF | TGTGCCACCAGCAGAGATCTTGCAGCGGGGTACAATGAGCAGTTCTTC
TRBJ2-3 | TRBV14 | TRBD2 | . | CASSQLLAGSDTQYF | TGTGCCAGCAGCCAATTACTAGCGGGATCAGATACGCAGTATTTT
TRBJ2-5 | TRBV7-9 | . | . | CASSLSLARGYQETQYF | TGTGCCAGCAGCTTATCTCTAGCGAGAGGATACCAAGAGACCCAGTACTTC
TRBJ2-1 | TRBV7-2 | . | . | CASSFQGYNEQFF | TGTGCCAGCAGCTTCCAGGGGTACAATGAGCAGTTCTTC
TRBJ1-1 | TRBV5-6 | . | . | CASSFRLWGNTEAFF | TGTGCCAGCAGCTTCCGGTTGTGGGGGAACACTGAAGCTTTCTTT
TRBJ2-7 | TRBV5-1 | . | . | CASSPKVGESYEQYF | TGCGCCAGCAGCCCGAAAGTCGGAGAGAGCTACGAGCAGTACTTC
TRBJ2-2 | TRBV5-5 | TRBD2 | . | CASSFREVGTGELFF | TGTGCCAGCAGCTTCCGGGAGGTCGGGACCGGGGAGCTGTTTTTT
TRBJ2-1 | TRBV5-4 | . | . | CASSFSVTGPREQFF | TGTGCCAGCAGCTTCTCCGTGACCGGGCCAAGAGAGCAGTTCTTC
TRBJ1-1 | TRBV6-5 | . | . | CASSYSGGLNTEAFF | TGTGCCAGCAGTTACTCAGGAGGCCTGAACACTGAAGCTTTCTTT
TRBJ1-5 | TRBV6-6 | TRBD1 | . | CASRTTGGGNQPQHF | TGTGCCAGCAGAACGACAGGGGGCGGCAATCAGCCCCAGCATTTT
TRBJ2-7 | TRBV28 | . | . | CASSLYLRLSNEQYF | TGTGCCAGCAGTTTATATTTAAGGCTATCAAACGAGCAGTACTTC
TRBJ2-2 | TRBV5-4 | TRBD2 | . | CASSLGLAVNTGELFF | TGTGCCAGCAGCTTGGGACTAGCGGTTAACACCGGGGAGCTGTTTTTT
TRBJ1-1 | TRBV5-1 | . | once | CASSWIQGLDTEAFF | TGCGCCAGCAGCTGGATACAGGGTCTAGACACTGAAGCTTTCTTT
TRBJ2-2 | TRBV28 | TRBD2 | . | CASSYPTSGSGGELFF | TGTGCCAGCAGTTACCCGACTAGCGGGAGTGGGGGGGAGCTGTTTTTT
TRBJ2-7 | TRBV30 | . | . | CAWSVTGMSSYEQYF | TGTGCCTGGAGTGTAACTGGTATGTCCTCCTACGAGCAGTACTTC
TRBJ1-5 | TRBV6-1 | TRBD1 | few | CASGGQPFNQPQHF | TGTGCCAGTGGGGGACAGCCCTTCAATCAGCCCCAGCATTTT
TRBJ2-7 | TRBV28 | TRBD2 | . | CASSSPASGSYEQYF | TGTGCCAGCAGTTCTCCGGCTAGCGGCTCCTACGAGCAGTACTTC
TRBJ2-7 | TRBV10-2 | TRBD1 | . | CASSEAAGGPNEQYF | TGCGCCAGCAGTGAAGCGGCAGGGGGTCCCAACGAGCAGTACTTC
TRBJ2-1 | TRBV7-9 | . | once | CASTPGAHYNEQFF | TGTGCCAGCACCCCTGGGGCCCACTACAATGAGCAGTTCTTC
TRBJ2-1 | TRBV27 | . | . | CASRLLEGVYNEQFF | TGTGCCAGCAGATTATTGGAGGGAGTCTACAATGAGCAGTTCTTC
TRBJ2-2 | TRBV19 | . | . | CASTTLGRPHTGELFF | TGTGCCAGTACTACCCTCGGGCGCCCTCACACCGGGGAGCTGTTTTTT
TRBJ2-1 | TRBV2 | . | . | CASSKDNEQFF | TGTGCCAGCAGCAAGGACAATGAGCAGTTCTTC